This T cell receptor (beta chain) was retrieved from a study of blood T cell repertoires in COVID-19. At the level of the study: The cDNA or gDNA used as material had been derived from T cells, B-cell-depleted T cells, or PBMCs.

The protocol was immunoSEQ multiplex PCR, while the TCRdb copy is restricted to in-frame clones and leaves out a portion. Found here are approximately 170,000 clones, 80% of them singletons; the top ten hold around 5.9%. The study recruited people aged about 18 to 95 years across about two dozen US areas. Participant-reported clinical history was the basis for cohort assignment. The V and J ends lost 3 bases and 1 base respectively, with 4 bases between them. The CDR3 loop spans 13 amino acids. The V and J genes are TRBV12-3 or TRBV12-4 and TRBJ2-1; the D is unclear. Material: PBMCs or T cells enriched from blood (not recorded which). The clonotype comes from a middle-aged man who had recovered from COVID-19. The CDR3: CASSFSSYNEQFF. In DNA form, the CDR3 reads TGTGCCAGCAGTTTTAGTTCCTACAATGAGCAGTTCTTC.